The 20 T cell receptor beta chains in this list originate from one sample, sequenced in a study of chemoradiotherapy in HPV16-positive cancers. This table comes from immunoSEQ multiplex PCR, and its TCRdb copy is limited to in-frame clones, with some not included. This sample has 5,200 or so clones, with approximately 80% found just once. This specimen was tumor tissue, taken from a patient who underwent chemoradiotherapy. The receptors originated from a human donor with HPV-associated anogenital cancer.

The chain links TRBV30 to TRBJ2-7, with 7 nucleotides matching TRBD1. This CDR3 has 13 residues. Germline V gives CDR1 GTSNPN, CDR2 SVGIG (reference sequence). V trimming: 5 bases; J trimming: 2 bases; junction bases outside the gene matches: 6. The CDR3 sequence is CAWGSTGTYEQYF. In DNA form, the CDR3 reads TGTGCCTGGGGATCGACAGGGACCTACGAGCAGTACTTC.

This chain uses TRBV29-1 with TRBJ1-1, with 7 bases lining up with TRBD1. CDR1 and CDR2 from the germline V gene are SQVTM and ANQGSEA. The J segment lost 2 bases and the V segment lost 4 bases, leaving 10 bases of the junction unmatched. The CDR3 sequence is 15 residues long. CDR3 DNA sequence: TGCAGCGTTGCTTTCCGACAGGGTGGAAACACTGAAGCTTTCTTT. Translated, it gives CSVAFRQGGNTEAFF. Supplemented by reference TRBV29-1 and TRBJ1-1, the full variable domain reads SAVISQKPSRDICQRGTSLTIQCQVDSQVTMMFWYRQQPGQSLTLIATANQGSEATYESGFVIDKFPISRPNLTFSTLTVSNMSPEDSSIYLCSVAFRQGGNTEAFFGQGTRLTVV.

This clone has only one observation. The CDR3 region has the DNA TGCAGCGTGCGGGGGGGTCCTGACAGAACCTACGAGCAGTACTTC. Protein product: CSVRGGPDRTYEQYF. V gene TRBV29-1 combines with J gene TRBJ2-7, with 9 bases that match TRBD2. CDR1 is SQVTM, CDR2 ANQGSEA, per germline. The CDR3 sequence is 15 residues long. Germline trimming cut 6 bases from V and 2 bases from J; bases unmatched to any gene: 11.

This clone was detected a few times. V and J are TRBV14 and TRBJ1-6; maybe TRBD1 (5 bases). Germline-derived CDR1 and CDR2 are SGHDN and FVKESK. Trimming took 4 bases from V and 13 from J, leaving 23 bases between them. The CDR3 is 16 amino acids. The CDR3 nucleotides read TGTGCCAGCAGCCGTGGAACAGGTGGAAATGGGGGGCCCCTCCACTTT. Protein product: CASSRGTGGNGGPLHF.

The chain joins TRBV28 to TRBJ2-7, with 9 bases identical to TRBD2. Germline CDR1 reads MDHEN; CDR2 reads SYDVKM. The length of the CDR3 is 15 residues. Germline trimming cut 7 bases from V and 3 bases from J; bases unmatched to any gene: 10. In DNA, the CDR3 is TGTGCCAGCAAGACAGGGACTAGCAATAACTACGAGCAGTACTTC. Residues: CASKTGTSNNYEQYF. The full variable domain, its missing parts supplied by reference TRBV28 and TRBJ2-7, is DVKVTQSSRYLVKRTGEKVFLECVQDMDHENMFWYRQDPGLGLRLIYFSYDVKMKEKGDIPEGYSVSREKKERFSLILESASTNQTSMYLCASKTGTSNNYEQYFGPGTRLTVT.

The DNA for the CDR3 is TGTGCCATCGAGGGGCCTGGCGCCGGGGAGCTGTTTTTT. Protein sequence: CAIEGPGAGELFF. V gene TRBV10-3 combines with J gene TRBJ2-2; D may match TRBD1 or TRBD2 (5 bases each). Trimming shortened V by 8 bases and J by 6 bases, and 13 bases separated the two germline ends. Germline assignment: CDR1 ENHRY and CDR2 SYGVKD. The CDR3 has 13 residues.

CDR3 bases: TGTGCCAGCAGTGAACAGGCGGCAGGGGGCGCATATGGCTACACCTTC. Translated, it gives CASSEQAAGGAYGYTF. The gene calls are TRBV6-1 and TRBJ1-2, with 8 nucleotides matching TRBD1. Trimming took 2 bases from V and 5 from J; bases not matched to a gene: 10. The CDR3 has 16 amino acids. The germline V gene encodes CDR1 MNHNS and CDR2 SASEGT.

This clone was recorded once. The chain couples TRBV7-6 to TRBJ2-1; D is perhaps TRBD2 (6 bases). Trimming cost V 3 bases and J 5 bases, with 11 bases left between them. There are 14 residues in the CDR3. CDR1 SGHVS and CDR2 FNYEAQ come from the germline V gene. The CDR3 spells CASSFYGGNNEQFF. In DNA form, the CDR3 reads TGTGCCAGCAGCTTTTACGGGGGTAACAATGAGCAGTTCTTC.

The V call is TRBV5-6, the J call TRBJ1-3; D may be TRBD1 (5 bases). The germline V and J ends were trimmed by 2 bases and 0 bases, with 9 bases remaining between them. Germline V gene data show CDR1 as SGHDT and CDR2 as YYEEEE. The CDR3 covers 15 residues. The CDR3 loop reads CASSFWTSSGNTIYF. CDR3 coding DNA: TGTGCCAGCAGCTTCTGGACAAGCTCTGGAAACACCATATATTTT.

This CDR3 reads CAAALRAGNSPLHF. DNA for the CDR3: TGTGCCGCAGCGCTCCGGGCGGGGAATTCACCCCTCCACTTT. V gene TRBV6-6 combines with J gene TRBJ1-6; D gene unclear. The CDR3 loop spans 14 amino acids. Trimming removed 11 bases at V and 7 bases at J, with 18 bases between. The germline V gene has CDR1 MNHNY and CDR2 SVGAGI (reference sequence).

This clone was seen only once. This chain uses TRBV5-5 with TRBJ2-7, with a possible D match to TRBD2 (6 bases). V was trimmed by 4 bases and J by 3 bases, leaving 20 bases between them. The CDR3 is made up of 16 amino acids. Germline V gene data show CDR1 as SGHKS and CDR2 as YYEKEE (reference sequence). The CDR3 reads CASSPTPGSFLYEQYF. In DNA, the CDR3 is TGTGCCAGCAGCCCAACTCCCGGGAGCTTCCTCTACGAGCAGTACTTC. The full variable domain, in which reference TRBV5-5 and TRBJ2-7 provide the parts outside the CDR3, is DAGVTQSPTHLIKTRGQQVTLRCSPISGHKSVSWYQQVLGQGPQFIFQYYEKEERGRGNFPDRFSARQFPNYSSELNVNALLLGDSALYLCASSPTPGSFLYEQYFGPGTRLTVT.

The rearrangement uses TRBV7-9 and TRBJ1-2; no clear D gene. The CDR3 has 13 amino acids. Germline-derived CDR1 and CDR2 are SEHNR and FQNEAQ (reference sequence). Trimming stripped 5 bases from V and 8 bases from J, with 15 bases between. CDR3 region: CASSGDMSHGYTF. CDR3 coding DNA: TGTGCCAGCAGCGGAGACATGTCGCACGGCTACACCTTC.

The chain links TRBV15 to TRBJ2-5; D gene unclear. V was cut by 0 bases and J by 4 bases, with 6 bases left in between. Germline assignment: CDR1 LNHNV and CDR2 YYDKDF (reference sequence). The CDR3 extends over 13 amino acids. The CDR3 nucleotides read TGTGCCACCAGCAGAGATCAAGGAGAGACCCAGTACTTC. Translation: CATSRDQGETQYF.

The V and J genes are TRBV14 and TRBJ1-6, with D uncertain. The V end lost 0 bases, the J end lost 4 bases, and 13 bases lay between the germline ends. CDR3 length: 17 residues. The V gene's germline CDR1 is SGHDN and CDR2 FVKESK. The DNA of the CDR3 is TGTGCCAGCAGCCAAGATTTCTCTTCGGGATATAATTCACCCCTCCACTTT. This translates into CASSQDFSSGYNSPLHF.

The V gene is TRBV5-1, the J gene TRBJ1-4; D is possibly TRBD1 (6 bases). The CDR3 has 15 amino acids. V lost 4 bases to trimming and J lost 7 bases, with 17 bases between them. The germline V gene has CDR1 SGHRS and CDR2 YFSETQ. The CDR3 reads CASSIQGRVGEKLFF. CDR3 bases: TGCGCCAGCAGCATACAGGGTCGGGTTGGTGAAAAACTGTTTTTT. The variable domain in full, completed from reference TRBV5-1 and TRBJ1-4, reads KAGVTQTPRYLIKTRGQQVTLSCSPISGHRSVSWYQQTPGQGLQFLFEYFSETQRNKGNFPGRFSGRQFSNSRSEMNVSTLELGDSALYLCASSIQGRVGEKLFFGSGTQLSVL.

The chain has TRBV6-1 and TRBJ1-2, with a possible D match to TRBD1 (6 bases). V was pared by 0 bases and J by 6 bases, with 14 bases between. Germline V CDR1 and CDR2: MNHNS, SASEGT. This CDR3 contains 15 residues. The CDR3 DNA reads as TGTGCCAGCAGTGAAGCTATGCGGGGGCGAGATGGCTACACCTTC. Translating it yields CASSEAMRGRDGYTF.

The chain couples TRBV18 to TRBJ2-5; D gene unclear. The germline CDR1 and CDR2 sequences are KGHSH and LQKENI. V lost 3 bases and J lost 2, with 13 bases in between. This CDR3 spans 15 amino acids. The CDR3 sequence is CASSPFDREQETQYF. CDR3 sequence (DNA): TGTGCCAGCTCACCTTTCGACCGCGAACAAGAGACCCAGTACTTC. Full variable domain (missing parts from reference TRBV18 and TRBJ2-5): NAGVMQNPRHLVRRRGQEARLRCSPMKGHSHVYWYRQLPEEGLKFMVYLQKENIIDESGMPKERFSAEFPKEGPSILRIQQVVRGDSAAYFCASSPFDREQETQYFGPGTRLLVL.

The gene calls are TRBV6-1 and TRBJ1-6, with a possible D match to TRBD1 (5 bases). The germline V and J ends were trimmed by 6 bases and 6 bases, with 12 bases remaining between them. CDR3 length: 14 residues. In germline, CDR1 is MNHNS, CDR2 SASEGT. The CDR3 reads CASSQGGGNSPLHF. As DNA, the CDR3 is TGTGCCAGCAGCCAGGGCGGGGGTAATTCACCCCTCCACTTT.

This clone has just one count. The rearrangement joins TRBV11-2 to TRBJ1-1, with 7 bases matching TRBD1. V lost 4 bases, J lost 4 bases, and 12 bases stayed unmatched. Germline V gives CDR1 SGHAT, CDR2 FQNNGV. This CDR3 has 16 residues. The DNA of the CDR3 is TGTGCCAGCAGCTCCCCGGACAGGCGTCGTGGCACTGAAGCTTTCTTT. This gives the protein CASSSPDRRRGTEAFF.

This chain uses TRBV5-1 with TRBJ1-1; D remains unclear. The CDR3 covers 14 residues. The germline V gene has CDR1 SGHRS and CDR2 YFSETQ. Trimming took 0 bases from V and 3 from J, leaving 9 bases between them. The CDR3 loop is CASSLEQRDTEAFF. CDR3 coding DNA: TGCGCCAGCAGCTTGGAGCAGAGGGACACTGAAGCTTTCTTT.